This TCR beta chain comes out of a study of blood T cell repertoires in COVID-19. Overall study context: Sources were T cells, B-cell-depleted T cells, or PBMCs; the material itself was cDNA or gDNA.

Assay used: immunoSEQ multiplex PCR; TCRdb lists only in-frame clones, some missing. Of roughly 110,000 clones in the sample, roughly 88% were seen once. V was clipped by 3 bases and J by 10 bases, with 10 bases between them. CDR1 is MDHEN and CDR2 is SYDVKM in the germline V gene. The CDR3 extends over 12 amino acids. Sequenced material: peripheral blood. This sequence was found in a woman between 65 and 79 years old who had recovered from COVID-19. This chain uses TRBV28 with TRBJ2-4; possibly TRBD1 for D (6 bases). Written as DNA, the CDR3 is TGTGCCAGCAGTTTCGGGCAGGGGATTCAGTACTTC. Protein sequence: CASSFGQGIQYF.